This T cell receptor (beta chain) came from a study of human T cells and chemical hapten exposure. For the study at large: Throughout the approximately 24-week study, diphenylcyclopropenone was applied weekly to the patients' scalps.

In this sample, this clonotype turned up many times. Its antigen is as yet unknown. Time point noted: patch test 2, 6 weeks after DPC sensitization. This sample's treatment: therapeutic diphenylcyclopropenone sensitization with weekly scalp DPC. Every donor had alopecia and was 18 to 70 years old; all were suitable for DPC. The V and J ends lost 4 bases and 6 bases, in that order; junction bases with no gene match: 8. The CDR3 totals 15 residues. The germline CDR1 and CDR2 sequences are MGHDK and SYGVNS. Study-wide results and limits: Expanded TCRs produced significantly more large CDR3 similarity clusters than controls did.

TCRdb re-analysed the RACE reads in MiXCR, keeping a single row per CDR3 protein. The repertoire holds some 89,000 distinct CDR3 sequences, roughly 10% seen once, with around 2.5% in the top ten. The input for sequencing was whole blood, taken in connection with sensitization to the hapten diphenylcyclopropenone (DPC). The clonotype originates from a young woman with alopecia areata. Some clones in this sample may be carry-over from other donors' samples. The rearrangement uses TRBV25-1 and TRBJ2-2, with 7 bases identical to TRBD1. CDR3 region: CASSVDRADPGELFF. The CDR3 bases are TGTGCCAGCAGTGTCGACAGGGCCGACCCCGGGGAGCTGTTTTTT.